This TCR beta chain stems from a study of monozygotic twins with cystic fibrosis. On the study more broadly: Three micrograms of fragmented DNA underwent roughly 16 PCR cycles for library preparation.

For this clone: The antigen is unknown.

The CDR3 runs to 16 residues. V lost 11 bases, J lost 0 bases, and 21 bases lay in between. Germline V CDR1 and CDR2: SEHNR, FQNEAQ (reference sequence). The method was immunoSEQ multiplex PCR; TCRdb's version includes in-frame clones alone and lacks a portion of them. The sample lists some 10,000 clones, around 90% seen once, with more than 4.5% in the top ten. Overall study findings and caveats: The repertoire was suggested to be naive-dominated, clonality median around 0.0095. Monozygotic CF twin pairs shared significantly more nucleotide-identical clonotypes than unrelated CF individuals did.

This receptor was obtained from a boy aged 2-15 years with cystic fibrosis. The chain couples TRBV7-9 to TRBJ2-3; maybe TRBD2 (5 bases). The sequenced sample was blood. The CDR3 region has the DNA TGTGCCTCAGGAGGATGGGGAACCCATAGCACAGATACGCAGTATTTT. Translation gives CASGGWGTHSTDTQYF.